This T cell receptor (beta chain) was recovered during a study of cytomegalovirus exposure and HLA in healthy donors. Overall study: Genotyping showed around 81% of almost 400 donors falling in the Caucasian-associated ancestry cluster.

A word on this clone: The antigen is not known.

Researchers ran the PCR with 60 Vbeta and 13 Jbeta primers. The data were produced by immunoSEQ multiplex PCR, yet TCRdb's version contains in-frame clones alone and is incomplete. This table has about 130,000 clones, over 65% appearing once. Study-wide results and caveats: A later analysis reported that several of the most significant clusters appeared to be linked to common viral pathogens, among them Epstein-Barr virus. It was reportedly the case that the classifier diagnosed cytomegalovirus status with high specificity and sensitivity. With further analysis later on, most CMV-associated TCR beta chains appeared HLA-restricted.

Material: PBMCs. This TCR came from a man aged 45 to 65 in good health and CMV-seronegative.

CDR3 in amino acids: CASREGAGANVLTF. CDR3 sequence (DNA): TGTGCCAGTAGAGAGGGGGCTGGGGCCAACGTCCTGACTTTC. The V call is TRBV2, the J call TRBJ2-6, with D perhaps TRBD1 (6 bases). The CDR3 sequence is 14 residues long. Germline-derived CDR1 and CDR2 are SNHLY and FYNNEI. Trimming removed 9 bases at V and 2 bases at J, with 11 bases between.